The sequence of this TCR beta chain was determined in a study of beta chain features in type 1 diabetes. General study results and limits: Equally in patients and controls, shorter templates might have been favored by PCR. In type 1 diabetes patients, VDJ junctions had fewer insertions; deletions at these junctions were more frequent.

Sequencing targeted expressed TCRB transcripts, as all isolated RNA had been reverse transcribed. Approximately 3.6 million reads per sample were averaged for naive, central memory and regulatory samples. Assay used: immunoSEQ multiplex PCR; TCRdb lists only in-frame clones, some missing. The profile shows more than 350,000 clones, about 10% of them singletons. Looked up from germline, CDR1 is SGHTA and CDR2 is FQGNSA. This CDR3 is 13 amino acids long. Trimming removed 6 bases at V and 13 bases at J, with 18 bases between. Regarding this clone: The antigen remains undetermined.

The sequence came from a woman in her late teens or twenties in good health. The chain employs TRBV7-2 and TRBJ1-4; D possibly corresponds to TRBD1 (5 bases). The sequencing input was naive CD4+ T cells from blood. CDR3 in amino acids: CASRGSTGGPLFF. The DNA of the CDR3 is TGTGCCAGCAGAGGGTCTACGGGGGGACCACTGTTTTTT. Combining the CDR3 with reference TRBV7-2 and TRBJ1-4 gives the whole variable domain GAGVSQSPSNKVTEKGKDVELRCDPISGHTALYWYRQSLGQGLEFLIYFQGNSAPDKSGLPSDRFSAERTGGSVSTLTIQRTQQEDSAVYLCASRGSTGGPLFFGSGTQLSVL.